A single sample gave rise to the 25 T cell receptor beta chains below, sequenced in a study of blood T cell repertoires in COVID-19. Method: immunoSEQ multiplex PCR; TCRdb's copy keeps in-frame clones and lacks some. The sample has fewer than 150,000 clones, 85% seen once. The sample consisted of peripheral blood. Receptors originate from a human donor in a cohort sampled during active COVID-19.

The CDR3: CASSRGQALSLGAFF. The CDR3 DNA reads TGTGCCAGCAGTCGTGGACAGGCTCTCTCACTTGGAGCTTTCTTT. This chain uses TRBV6-5 with TRBJ1-1; 7 nucleotides line up with TRBD1. In germline, CDR1 is MNHEY, CDR2 SVGAGI. Trimming at V came to 5 bases and at J to 10 bases, leaving 16 bases not matched to a gene. This CDR3 comprises 15 residues.

J is TRBJ2-1 and V is TRBV11-3; 11 bases map to TRBD2. The CDR3 contains 17 residues. The ends lost 3 bases at V and 4 bases at J; junction bases unmatched: 8. Looked up from germline, CDR1 is SGHNT and CDR2 is YENEEA. The CDR3: CASSFTLSGGGYNEQFF. The CDR3, as DNA: TGTGCCAGCAGCTTTACTCTTAGCGGGGGGGGTTACAATGAGCAGTTCTTC.

The chain is built from TRBV7-3 and TRBJ2-4, with unresolved D. Germline-derived CDR1 and CDR2 are SGHTA and FQGTGA. This CDR3 is built from 14 residues. Trimming stripped 4 bases from V and 0 bases from J, with 7 bases between. The CDR3 spells CASSSSLAKNIQYF. CDR3 nucleotides: TGTGCCAGCAGCTCCTCTTTAGCCAAAAACATTCAGTACTTC.

This clone appeared many times. The chain uses TRBV5-1 and TRBJ2-7; the match to TRBD2 covers 11 bases. Germline values: CDR1 SGHRS, CDR2 YFSETQ. The CDR3 runs to 15 residues. Losses at the gene ends were 0 bases for V and 3 bases for J; bases not matched to a gene: 2. CDR3 amino acids: CASSLELAGGYEQYF. CDR3 in DNA: TGCGCCAGCAGCTTGGAGCTAGCGGGGGGCTACGAGCAGTACTTC.

Notes on this clone: Other DNA variants within this sample encode the same CDR3. V is TRBV5-1 and J is TRBJ2-1; 9 bases align to TRBD2. This CDR3 comprises 16 residues. J lost 0 bases, V lost 3 bases, and 4 bases had no gene match. Germline CDR1 and CDR2: SGHRS and YFSETQ. CDR3 region: CASSSLAGSSYNEQFF. DNA for the CDR3: TGCGCCAGCAGCTCCCTAGCGGGGAGCTCCTACAATGAGCAGTTCTTC.

The genes are TRBV24-1 and TRBJ2-5, with 7 positions matching TRBD1. CDR3 length: 14 amino acids. Unmatched junction bases numbered 2, after V lost 4 bases and J lost 1 base. Germline CDR1 KGHDR, CDR2 SFDVKD. CDR3 sequence (DNA): TGTGCCACCAGTGAAGGGACAGCCCAAGAGACCCAGTACTTC. Translating gives CATSEGTAQETQYF.

The DNA for the CDR3 is TGCGCCAGCAGCACGACTAGTACTGCCTACGAGCAGTACTTC. This encodes CASSTTSTAYEQYF. The chain recombines TRBV5-1 with TRBJ2-7, with a possible D match to TRBD2 (6 bases). The V end was cut by 4 bases, the J end by 2 bases, with 13 bases between. Germline V lookup: CDR1 SGHRS, CDR2 YFSETQ. The CDR3 is made up of 14 amino acids.

V and J are TRBV6-5 and TRBJ1-6, with 8 bases that match TRBD1. This CDR3 region has 14 residues. Germline CDR1 is MNHEY and CDR2 is SVGAGI. J lost 8 bases, V lost 7 bases, and 7 bases had no gene match. The CDR3 bases are TGTGCCAGCACCCCGGACAGGGAGGATTCACCCCTCCACTTT. Its translation is CASTPDREDSPLHF.

V and J are TRBV15 and TRBJ2-1; 14 positions match TRBD2. Per germline, CDR1 LNHNV and CDR2 YYDKDF (reference sequence). V was pared by 3 bases and J by 0 bases, with 10 bases of the junction left unmatched. The CDR3 covers 20 residues. In DNA form, the CDR3 reads TGTGCCACCAGCAGTACGGGACTAGCGGGGGCCGCCAGCTCCTACAATGAGCAGTTCTTC. It is translated as CATSSTGLAGAASSYNEQFF.

The V gene is TRBV29-1, the J gene TRBJ1-2; maybe TRBD1 (6 bases). Germline loops: CDR1 SQVTM, CDR2 ANQGSEA. The CDR3 length is 12 residues. Trimming cost V 6 bases and J 4 bases, with 12 bases left between them. CDR3 amino acids: CSVTRDTYGYTF. In DNA form, the CDR3 reads TGCAGCGTGACACGGGACACCTATGGCTACACCTTC.

V and J are TRBV7-6 and TRBJ1-4; no clear D gene. The V end was cut by 5 bases, the J end by 0 bases, with 10 bases between. CDR3 length: 15 residues. Germline V gives CDR1 SGHVS, CDR2 FNYEAQ. The CDR3 is CASSPRVATNEKLFF. The CDR3 region has the DNA TGTGCCAGCAGCCCCCGGGTAGCAACTAATGAAAAACTGTTTTTT. Using reference TRBV7-6 and TRBJ1-4 for the parts outside the CDR3, the full variable domain is GAGVSQSPRYKVTKRGQDVALRCDPISGHVSLYWYRQALGQGPEFLTYFNYEAQQDKSGLPNDRFSAERPEGSISTLTIQRTEQRDSAMYRCASSPRVATNEKLFFGSGTQLSVL.

The V and J genes are TRBV29-1 and TRBJ1-1, with a tentative D call TRBD1 (5 bases). Looked up from germline, CDR1 is SQVTM and CDR2 is ANQGSEA. The CDR3 runs to 16 residues. The V gene lost 4 bases and the J gene lost 2 bases, with 20 bases spanning the gap. CDR3 bases: TGCAGCGTTGTGGTGGCCGCCCCGACAGATAACACTGAAGCTTTCTTT. Protein product: CSVVVAAPTDNTEAFF. Combining the CDR3 with reference TRBV29-1 and TRBJ1-1 gives the whole variable domain SAVISQKPSRDICQRGTSLTIQCQVDSQVTMMFWYRQQPGQSLTLIATANQGSEATYESGFVIDKFPISRPNLTFSTLTVSNMSPEDSSIYLCSVVVAAPTDNTEAFFGQGTRLTVV.

This rearrangement joins TRBV14 to TRBJ1-1, with TRBD1 matching 8 bases. This CDR3 is 15 amino acids long. Per the germline V gene, CDR1 is SGHDN and CDR2 is FVKESK. V lost 2 bases and J lost 1; bases outside the gene matches: 3. CDR3 nucleotides: TGTGCCAGCAGCCAATTGGGACAGGAGAACACTGAAGCTTTCTTT. Its protein is CASSQLGQENTEAFF.

This clone was seen more than once but under ten times. V gene TRBV30 combines with J gene TRBJ1-6; 9 bases are a match to TRBD1. Germline-derived CDR1 and CDR2 are GTSNPN and SVGIG (reference sequence). CDR3 length: 16 residues. J was trimmed by 9 bases and V by 6 bases; bases with no gene match: 15. The CDR3 spells CACLRRDRERSSPLHF. The DNA of the CDR3 is TGTGCCTGTCTTAGGAGGGACAGGGAAAGATCTTCACCCCTCCACTTT.

The chain couples TRBV4-3 to TRBJ2-3; 9 bases agree with TRBD1. The germline V gene has CDR1 LGHNA and CDR2 YSLEER. Unmatched junction bases numbered 8, after V lost 0 bases and J lost 4 bases. The CDR3 covers 17 residues. In DNA form, the CDR3 reads TGCGCCAGCAGCCAAGAACGGGACAGGGTGAGCGCAGATACGCAGTATTTT. Amino acids: CASSQERDRVSADTQYF.

This clone was recorded once. The genes are TRBV7-9 and TRBJ1-6, with TRBD1 identical over 8 bases. J was trimmed by 7 bases and V by 0 bases; bases with no gene match: 5. CDR1 and CDR2 from the germline V gene are SEHNR and FQNEAQ (reference sequence). The length of the CDR3 is 16 residues. CDR3 sequence reads: CASSLARTGHNSPLHF. DNA of the CDR3: TGTGCCAGCAGCTTAGCTAGGACAGGGCACAATTCACCCCTCCACTTT.

This chain uses TRBV6-2 or TRBV6-3 with TRBJ1-1; D not resolved. Germline assignment: CDR1 MNHEY and CDR2 SVGEGT. CDR3 length: 11 amino acids. V gave up 6 bases and J gave up 3 bases, with 5 bases separating them. The CDR3 protein is CASSLYTEAFF. The CDR3 bases are TGTGCCAGCAGCCTCTACACTGAAGCTTTCTTT.

The chain links TRBV28 to TRBJ1-2, with TRBD1 matching 7 bases. Unmatched junction bases numbered 13, after V lost 5 bases and J lost 4 bases. CDR3 length: 16 amino acids. The germline CDR1 and CDR2 sequences are MDHEN and SYDVKM. The CDR3 sequence is CASSPVPLDRFYGYTF. CDR3 in DNA: TGTGCCAGCAGTCCAGTACCCCTGGACAGGTTCTATGGCTACACCTTC.

In its sample, this clone was seen a few times. This chain links TRBV6-5 with TRBJ2-3; 7 positions match TRBD2. The V and J ends lost 5 bases and 6 bases, in that order; junction bases with no gene match: 11. Looked up from germline, CDR1 is MNHEY and CDR2 is SVGAGI. The length of the CDR3 is 15 residues. The CDR3 DNA reads TGTGCCAGCAGTCTCTTGGGGGGGGATCAGGATACGCAGTATTTT. Its protein product is CASSLLGGDQDTQYF.

In its sample, this clone was seen once. J is TRBJ2-1 and V is TRBV2; 7 bases agree with TRBD2. CDR1 and CDR2 (germline): SNHLY, FYNNEI. The trim removed 8 bases at V and 3 bases at J, leaving 10 bases unmatched. The CDR3 runs 15 residues. Here the CDR3 DNA reads TGTGCCAGCGGTTTAGACGGGGGGAACTACAATGAGCAGTTCTTC. This codes for CASGLDGGNYNEQFF.

J is TRBJ1-1 and V is TRBV19; possible D gene TRBD1, 5 bases. V was shortened by 5 bases and J by 2 bases, with 21 bases between the two germline ends. This CDR3 spans 17 amino acids. The germline CDR1 and CDR2 sequences are LNHDA and SQIVND (reference sequence). CDR3 amino acids: CASSPRTHTTVNTEAFF. The CDR3 DNA follows: TGTGCCAGTAGTCCCCGGACACACACGACCGTTAACACTGAAGCTTTCTTT.

The J gene is TRBJ1-1, the V gene TRBV19, with no clear D. This CDR3 has 13 residues. Germline CDR1 LNHDA, CDR2 SQIVND (reference sequence). Trimming pared 5 bases from V and 0 bases from J, leaving 7 bases between. This CDR3 is CASSGTMNTEAFF. CDR3 nucleotides: TGTGCCAGTAGTGGCACAATGAACACTGAAGCTTTCTTT.

In its sample, this clone was seen a few times. V gene TRBV14 combines with J gene TRBJ2-7, with a weak D call TRBD1 (6 bases). The CDR3 runs 16 residues. V was trimmed by 2 bases and J by 3 bases, leaving 17 bases between them. CDR1 and CDR2 from the germline V gene are SGHDN and FVKESK. The CDR3 coding sequence is TGTGCCAGCAGCCAAAATATCCGGGACACCTTCTACGAGCAGTACTTC. Residues: CASSQNIRDTFYEQYF.

The chain combines TRBV10-3 with TRBJ2-5; the D is unclear. Trimming removed 2 bases at V and 2 bases at J, with 6 bases between. CDR3 length: 13 residues. CDR1 and CDR2 (germline): ENHRY, SYGVKD. CDR3 residues: CAISEERQETQYF. The CDR3 region has the DNA TGTGCCATCAGTGAGGAACGGCAAGAGACCCAGTACTTC.

The sample holds one count of this clone. The chain uses TRBV15 and TRBJ2-3; 7 bases align to TRBD1. There are 15 residues in the CDR3. V was pared by 5 bases and J by 2 bases, with 7 bases of the junction left unmatched. Germline assignment: CDR1 LNHNV and CDR2 YYDKDF (reference sequence). CDR3: CATSEGQALTDTQYF. The CDR3 nucleotides are TGTGCCACCAGCGAAGGACAGGCGCTCACAGATACGCAGTATTTT. Together with reference TRBV15 and TRBJ2-3, the CDR3 gives the full variable domain: DAMVIQNPRYQVTQFGKPVTLSCSQTLNHNVMYWYQQKSSQAPKLLFHYYDKDFNNEADTPDNFQSRRPNTSFCFLDIRSPGLGDTAMYLCATSEGQALTDTQYFGPGTRLTVL.